The 29 T cell receptor beta chains below were found in one sample sequenced in a study of cytomegalovirus exposure and HLA in healthy donors. The PCR was carried out with 60 Vbeta primers and 13 Jbeta primers. Clones were sequenced by immunoSEQ multiplex PCR, and TCRdb holds only the in-frame ones, with some missing. The table has about 190,000 clones, approximately 11% seen once; the top ten hold 7.8%. Sequenced sample: PBMCs. The receptors derive from a man aged 45-65 years in good health and CMV-seropositive.

This chain uses TRBV6-1 with TRBJ2-1, with 10 bases that match TRBD1. Germline values: CDR1 MNHNS, CDR2 SASEGT. This CDR3 has 14 residues. V lost 5 bases to trimming and J lost 6 bases; unmatched junction nucleotides: 4. The DNA for the CDR3 is TGTGCCAGCAGTACGGACAGGGGGTTCAATGAGCAGTTCTTC. Its protein product is CASSTDRGFNEQFF.

The rearrangement links TRBV11-2 to TRBJ2-3, with TRBD1 matching over 9 bases. Trimming took 4 bases from V and 4 from J; bases not matched to a gene: 6. Germline CDR1 reads SGHAT; CDR2 reads FQNNGV. The length of the CDR3 is 15 residues. In nucleotides, the CDR3 is TGTGCCAGCAGCTCCCGGGACAGGGCTTCAGATACGCAGTATTTT. Protein product: CASSSRDRASDTQYF.

This clone was counted only a few times. The chain employs TRBV2 and TRBJ1-2; TRBD1 agrees at 12 bases. CDR1 SNHLY and CDR2 FYNNEI come from the germline V gene. The CDR3 length is 14 residues. The V gene end was trimmed by 4 bases and the J gene end by 4 bases; junction bases not matched to a gene: 1. The CDR3 bases are TGTGCCAGCAGTGGGGACAGGGGGCCCTATGGCTACACCTTC. The encoded protein is CASSGDRGPYGYTF.

This rearrangement joins TRBV11-3 to TRBJ2-2, with 7 bases that match TRBD1. Unmatched junction bases numbered 5, after V lost 5 bases and J lost 5 bases. This CDR3 is 14 amino acids long. Germline lookup yields CDR1 SGHNT and CDR2 YENEEA. CDR3 sequence: CASSPNRGTGELFF. CDR3 nucleotides: TGTGCCAGCAGCCCTAACAGGGGAACCGGGGAGCTGTTTTTT.

The chain combines TRBV18 with TRBJ2-5, with no clear D. The CDR3 sequence is 12 residues long. Germline lookup yields CDR1 KGHSH and CDR2 LQKENI. Trimming shortened V by 3 bases and J by 6 bases, and 8 bases separated the two germline ends. CDR3 DNA sequence: TGTGCCAGCTCACCTGTGGAGCAGACCCAGTACTTC. Translation: CASSPVEQTQYF.

This clone was observed a few times. The CDR3 DNA reads TGTGCCACCAGCAGAGGCCAGGGAAATCAGCCCCAGCATTTT. Its protein is CATSRGQGNQPQHF. The V gene is TRBV15, the J gene TRBJ1-5, with D perhaps TRBD1 (5 bases). This CDR3 is 14 amino acids long. Trimming pared 1 base from V and 4 bases from J, leaving 8 bases between. Germline loops: CDR1 LNHNV, CDR2 YYDKDF (reference sequence).

V gene TRBV28 combines with J gene TRBJ1-2, with a weak D call TRBD1 (6 bases). V lost 5 bases, J lost 7 bases, and 20 bases lay in between. Germline CDR1 and CDR2: MDHEN and SYDVKM. The CDR3 sequence is 15 residues long. CDR3 nucleotides: TGTGCCAGCAGTATACGGACAGCGAGGTTGGGTGGCTACACCTTC. Encoded protein: CASSIRTARLGGYTF.

The chain is built from TRBV6-5 and TRBJ1-2; tentative D call: TRBD1 (6 bases). Germline CDR1 is MNHEY and CDR2 is SVGAGI. The CDR3 extends over 15 amino acids. V was cut by 3 bases and J by 1 base, with 12 bases left in between. The CDR3 loop reads CASSYRQDVNYGYTF. CDR3 sequence (DNA): TGTGCCAGCAGTTATCGACAGGACGTTAACTATGGCTACACCTTC.

Comments on this clone: A junction end diverges from the germline sequence, so it may reflect a read error. V and J are TRBV7-7 and TRBJ2-3, with 10 bases fitting TRBD1. Per the germline V gene, CDR1 is SSHAT and CDR2 is FNYEAQ (reference sequence). The CDR3 runs to 15 residues. The CDR3, as DNA: TGTGCTAGCAGCCGAGGGACAGGGGATTCAGATACGCAGTATTTT. Encoded protein: CASSRGTGDSDTQYF.

This clone was detected a few times. The chain uses TRBV7-6 and TRBJ2-3; TRBD1 might be the D (5 bases). V dropped 0 bases and J dropped 1 base, with 8 bases sitting between them. Germline CDR1 and CDR2: SGHVS and FNYEAQ. The CDR3 is 15 residues long. CDR3 residues: CASSLAFRGTDTQYF. DNA of the CDR3: TGTGCCAGCAGCTTAGCGTTCAGGGGCACAGATACGCAGTATTTT. Full variable domain (outside the CDR3, taken from reference TRBV7-6 and TRBJ2-3): GAGVSQSPRYKVTKRGQDVALRCDPISGHVSLYWYRQALGQGPEFLTYFNYEAQQDKSGLPNDRFSAERPEGSISTLTIQRTEQRDSAMYRCASSLAFRGTDTQYFGPGTRLTVL.

The rearrangement links TRBV5-6 to TRBJ2-1, with TRBD2 matching over 7 bases. The trim removed 0 bases at V and 8 bases at J, leaving 11 bases unmatched. This CDR3 has 16 residues. The germline V gene encodes CDR1 SGHDT and CDR2 YYEEEE. The CDR3 protein is CASSLGRGGGRYEQFF. CDR3 in DNA: TGTGCCAGCAGCTTGGGGAGGGGCGGGGGAAGGTATGAGCAGTTCTTC.

This clone showed up just a few times. The chain has TRBV14 and TRBJ2-2; weak D call: TRBD1 (5 bases). The CDR3 sequence is 14 residues long. Deletions cut 4 bases from V and 4 bases from J, with 10 bases between. CDR1 is SGHDN, CDR2 FVKESK, per germline. In nucleotides, the CDR3 is TGTGCCAGCAGCCGGTGGCAGGGCACCGGGGAGCTGTTTTTT. Translation gives CASSRWQGTGELFF.

V and J are TRBV7-9 and TRBJ2-1; 8 nucleotides match TRBD1. J gave up 13 bases and V 6 bases, and 17 bases lay outside the gene matches. The CDR3 has 15 amino acids. Germline loops: CDR1 SEHNR, CDR2 FQNEAQ (reference sequence). Written as DNA, the CDR3 is TGTGCCAGCAGTCCTACCCTGGCAGGGGGCGAAGCCCAGTTCTTC. It is translated as CASSPTLAGGEAQFF.

CDR3 loop: CASSSRGQTSWDEQFF. As DNA, the CDR3 is TGTGCCAGCAGCTCCCGAGGCCAGACCTCTTGGGATGAGCAGTTCTTC. The chain is built from TRBV9 and TRBJ2-1; D gene ambiguous. V was clipped by 4 bases and J by 8 bases, with 22 bases between them. CDR1 SGDLS and CDR2 YYNGEE come from the germline V gene. CDR3 length: 16 amino acids.

This clone turned up a few times. The V call is TRBV7-2, the J call TRBJ2-5; 9 bases align to TRBD2. CDR3 size: 15 residues. Germline V gives CDR1 SGHTA, CDR2 FQGNSA. V was pared by 6 bases and J by 0 bases, with 5 bases of the junction left unmatched. CDR3 sequence: CASRRAGGYQETQYF. The CDR3 nucleotides are TGTGCCAGCAGACGAGCGGGGGGCTACCAAGAGACCCAGTACTTC.

The sample holds a few counts of this clone. The chain couples TRBV19 to TRBJ1-1; 8 bases agree with TRBD1. The J segment lost 11 bases and the V segment lost 4 bases, leaving 9 bases of the junction unmatched. CDR3 length: 13 residues. Germline-derived CDR1 and CDR2 are LNHDA and SQIVND (reference sequence). Here the CDR3 DNA reads TGTGCCAGTAGTAGAGGACAGGGAGTTATGGCTTTCTTT. Its translation is CASSRGQGVMAFF. The full variable domain, in which reference TRBV19 and TRBJ1-1 provide the parts outside the CDR3, is DGGITQSPKYLFRKEGQNVTLSCEQNLNHDAMYWYRQDPGQGLRLIYYSQIVNDFQKGDIAEGYSVSREKKESFPLTVTSAQKNPTAFYLCASSRGQGVMAFFGQGTRLTVV.

This clone was picked up a small number of times. The rearrangement uses TRBV5-6 and TRBJ1-1; D gene unclear. Looked up from germline, CDR1 is SGHDT and CDR2 is YYEEEE. CDR3 length equals 15 residues. V lost 0 bases to trimming and J lost 4 bases, with 13 bases between them. CDR3 DNA: TGTGCCAGCAGCTTGGGTGCGGGTGTTGTCACTGAAGCTTTCTTT. It encodes CASSLGAGVVTEAFF.

This clone was seen more than once but under ten times. The chain combines TRBV2 with TRBJ1-1; tentatively, D is TRBD1 (5 bases). V dropped 2 bases and J dropped 4 bases, with 11 bases sitting between them. The CDR3 is 14 amino acids. Germline V CDR1 and CDR2: SNHLY, FYNNEI. CDR3 nucleotide sequence: TGTGCCAGCAGTGAAAATCAAGGGGTCACTGAAGCTTTCTTT. This gives the protein CASSENQGVTEAFF.

This clone occurred a few times. V gene TRBV30 combines with J gene TRBJ1-1; TRBD1 matches 12 bases. The CDR3 has 13 amino acids. V lost 3 bases to trimming and J lost 8 bases; unmatched junction nucleotides: 4. The germline V gene has CDR1 GTSNPN and CDR2 SVGIG (reference sequence). CDR3 coding DNA: TGTGCCTGGAGACGGGGACAGGGGGCGGAAGCTTTCTTT. It is translated as CAWRRGQGAEAFF. Full variable domain (remainder filled in from reference TRBV30 and TRBJ1-1): SQTIHQWPATLVQPVGSPLSLECTVEGTSNPNLYWYRQAAGRGLQLLFYSVGIGQISSEVPQNLSASRPQDRQFILSSKKLLLSDSGFYLCAWRRGQGAEAFFGQGTRLTVV.

This clone was recorded a few times. This chain uses TRBV6-5 with TRBJ2-5; 8 bases align to TRBD1. The CDR3 contains 15 residues. J lost 2 bases, V lost 6 bases, and 8 bases had no gene match. The germline V gene encodes CDR1 MNHEY and CDR2 SVGAGI. CDR3 DNA: TGTGCCAGCAGACTCGCCGGGACAGGTCAAGAGACCCAGTACTTC. It is translated as CASRLAGTGQETQYF.

This clone was seen only a few times. This chain joins TRBV30 and TRBJ2-7; 7 bases map to TRBD1. The CDR3 covers 12 residues. V lost 5 bases to trimming and J lost 0 bases; unmatched junction nucleotides: 1. Germline-derived CDR1 and CDR2 are GTSNPN and SVGIG (reference sequence). The CDR3 protein is CAWRQGSYEQYF. The CDR3 DNA is TGTGCCTGGCGACAGGGCTCCTACGAGCAGTACTTC.

This clone was picked up a small number of times. The chain recombines TRBV30 with TRBJ2-5; 8 bases match TRBD1. This CDR3 comprises 13 residues. The V gene end was trimmed by 8 bases and the J gene end by 4 bases; junction bases not matched to a gene: 9. CDR1 and CDR2 from the germline V gene are GTSNPN and SVGIG (reference sequence). The CDR3 DNA follows: TGTGCCCAGAACCAGGGGGCGCGAGAGACCCAGTACTTC. Protein sequence: CAQNQGARETQYF.

This clone was counted at least ten times. The gene calls are TRBV28 and TRBJ1-5; the D is unclear. Germline V lookup: CDR1 MDHEN, CDR2 SYDVKM. The V end was cut by 6 bases, the J end by 3 bases, with 9 bases between. The CDR3 is 13 residues long. Here the CDR3 reads CASRGGNNQPQHF. The CDR3, as DNA: TGTGCCAGCAGGGGAGGGAACAATCAGCCCCAGCATTTT.

This rearrangement joins TRBV19 to TRBJ2-5; D might be TRBD2 (6 bases). The CDR3 loop spans 13 amino acids. V lost 9 bases and J lost 2, with 13 bases in between. CDR1 and CDR2 (germline): LNHDA, SQIVND (reference sequence). CDR3 amino acids: CASSGLIQETQYF. The CDR3 coding sequence is TGTGCCAGCTCGGGACTTATTCAAGAGACCCAGTACTTC.

The CDR3 region has the DNA TGCAGTGCTCCAGGGAACACTGAAGCTTTCTTT. This gives the protein CSAPGNTEAFF. The chain carries TRBV20-1 and TRBJ1-1, with D unclear. Germline-derived CDR1 and CDR2 are DFQATT and SNEGSKA (reference sequence). This CDR3 has 11 amino acids. V lost 5 bases to trimming and J lost 1 base, with 5 bases between them.

This clone was counted between two and nine times. This rearrangement joins TRBV6-5 to TRBJ1-6; D gene unclear. Trimming left V 8 bases short and J 5 bases short, with 13 bases between. The CDR3 runs to 14 residues. In germline, CDR1 is MNHEY, CDR2 SVGAGI. The CDR3 nucleotides read TGTGCCAGCGGTCATGAAAGAGATAATTCACCCCTCCACTTT. Translating gives CASGHERDNSPLHF.

The V call is TRBV7-6, the J call TRBJ1-4, with D perhaps TRBD1 (6 bases). Germline V lookup: CDR1 SGHVS, CDR2 FNYEAQ. The V end lost 1 base, the J end lost 3 bases, and 15 bases lay between the germline ends. The CDR3 contains 17 residues. The CDR3 nucleotides read TGTGCCAGCAGCTTAGGAGGCCGGGGGGCTCCTAATGAAAAACTGTTTTTT. Amino acid sequence: CASSLGGRGAPNEKLFF.

Ten or more counts support this clone. The gene calls are TRBV5-1 and TRBJ1-1; 7 nucleotides align to TRBD1. The CDR3 consists of 15 residues. V lost 4 bases to trimming and J lost 4 bases; unmatched junction nucleotides: 10. CDR1 is SGHRS, CDR2 YFSETQ, per germline. DNA of the CDR3: TGCGCCAGCAGCACTCTAGGGGGCCGGGCCACTGAAGCTTTCTTT. Translated, it gives CASSTLGGRATEAFF.

The chain is built from TRBV9 and TRBJ2-2; D perhaps matches TRBD1 (6 bases). The length of the CDR3 is 15 residues. The germline V gene has CDR1 SGDLS and CDR2 YYNGEE. V lost 4 bases and J 4 bases, leaving 14 bases between the germline ends. The CDR3 protein is CASSTTGFSTGELFF. CDR3 coding DNA: TGTGCCAGCAGCACAACAGGGTTTAGCACCGGGGAGCTGTTTTTT.